Following are 6 T cell receptor beta chains from one sample sequenced in a study of blood T cell repertoires in COVID-19. Method: immunoSEQ multiplex PCR; TCRdb's copy keeps in-frame clones and lacks some. The sample has more than 300,000 clones, 88% seen once. The specimen was PBMCs or T cells enriched from blood (not recorded which). Source of these receptors: a woman under 30 who had recovered from COVID-19.

As for this clone: Additional DNA sequences in this sample encode the identical CDR3. The J gene is TRBJ1-3, the V gene TRBV12-3 or TRBV12-4, with no clear D. This CDR3 has 13 amino acids. The germline V and J ends were trimmed by 5 bases and 0 bases, with 5 bases remaining between them. The DNA for the CDR3 is TGTGCCAGCAGTCCTCTCTCTGGAAACACCATATATTTT. This sequence encodes CASSPLSGNTIYF.

Notes on this clone: The sample holds other DNA sequences that translate to the same CDR3. The chain uses TRBV7-2 and TRBJ2-5, with 7 bases aligning to TRBD2. V shed 0 bases, J shed 3 bases, and the junction held 1 base outside the gene matches. The germline V gene has CDR1 SGHTA and CDR2 FQGNSA. The CDR3 is made up of 14 amino acids. The CDR3 region has the DNA TGTGCCAGCAGCTTAGCGGGGGGGGAAGAGACCCAGTACTTC. The encoded protein is CASSLAGGEETQYF.

This chain uses TRBV30 with TRBJ1-1; 8 bases match TRBD1. With V trimmed by 7 bases and J by 3 bases, 10 bases remained unmatched. CDR3 length: 14 residues. The germline CDR1 and CDR2 sequences are GTSNPN and SVGIG (reference sequence). For the CDR3, the DNA is TGTGCCTTACAGGGGGGGTACGGGGACACTGAAGCTTTCTTT. Amino acid sequence: CALQGGYGDTEAFF. Filled out from reference TRBV30 and TRBJ1-1, the complete variable domain reads SQTIHQWPATLVQPVGSPLSLECTVEGTSNPNLYWYRQAAGRGLQLLFYSVGIGQISSEVPQNLSASRPQDRQFILSSKKLLLSDSGFYLCALQGGYGDTEAFFGQGTRLTVV.

CDR3 coding DNA: TGTGCCAGCAGCTTAGGGTGGGGGGACTATGGCTACACCTTC. It is translated as CASSLGWGDYGYTF. This chain links TRBV7-2 with TRBJ1-2; D perhaps matches TRBD1 (5 bases). Trimming removed 1 base at V and 3 bases at J, with 9 bases between. This CDR3 is built from 14 residues. Germline V lookup: CDR1 SGHTA, CDR2 FQGNSA.

The chain carries TRBV10-3 and TRBJ2-5; 9 nucleotides match TRBD1. This CDR3 has 14 amino acids. The junction had 5 bases not matched to a gene; V was cut back by 5 bases and J by 4 bases. Germline values: CDR1 ENHRY, CDR2 SYGVKD. Here the CDR3 reads CAISPGQGSETQYF. In nucleotides, the CDR3 is TGTGCCATCAGTCCGGGACAGGGTTCAGAGACCCAGTACTTC.

The V and J genes are TRBV7-9 and TRBJ1-6, with unresolved D. The CDR3 has 17 amino acids. Trimming left V 1 base short and J 0 bases short, with 10 bases between. Germline V gene sequence: CDR1 SEHNR, CDR2 FQNEAQ (reference sequence). CDR3 sequence reads: CASSLGIGDSYNSPLHF. The CDR3 DNA is TGTGCCAGCAGCTTAGGGATCGGGGACTCCTATAATTCACCCCTCCACTTT.